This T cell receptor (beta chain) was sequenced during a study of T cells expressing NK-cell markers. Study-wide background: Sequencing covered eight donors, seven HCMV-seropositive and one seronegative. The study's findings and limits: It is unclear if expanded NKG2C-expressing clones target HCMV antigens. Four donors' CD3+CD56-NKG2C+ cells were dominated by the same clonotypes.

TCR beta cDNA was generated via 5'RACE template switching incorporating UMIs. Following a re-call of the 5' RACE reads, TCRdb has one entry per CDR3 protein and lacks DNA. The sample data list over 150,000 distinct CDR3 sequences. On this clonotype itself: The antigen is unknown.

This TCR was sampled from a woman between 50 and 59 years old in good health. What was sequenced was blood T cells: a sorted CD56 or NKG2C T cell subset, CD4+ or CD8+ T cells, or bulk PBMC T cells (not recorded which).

The CDR3 is CSADGAGLTNEKLFF. V gene TRBV20-1 combines with J gene TRBJ1-4; TCRdb designates TRBD1, a call that cannot be tested without DNA. The germline V gene encodes CDR1 DFQATT and CDR2 SNEGSKA (reference sequence). The CDR3 is made up of 15 amino acids.